This T cell receptor beta chain emerged from a study of spatial heterogeneity in lung cancer (dated by TCRdb to about 2019). Broadly, across the study: Beta-chain transcripts were consistently detected in greater numbers than alpha-chain transcripts, which likely reflects a higher abundance of beta-chain transcripts. TCR repertoire features were related to nonsynonymous mutation counts determined by whole-exome sequencing of tumor tissue. In the raw uncorrected reads, each unique combination of TCR and UMI appeared more than ten times on average. In non-small cell lung cancer, the study made a quantitative comparison of TCR alpha and beta repertoires among multiple tumor regions, matched nontumor lung and blood. Both alpha and beta chains were TCR-sequenced in samples taken at surgery, namely 220 tumor regions, approximately 63 matched nontumor lung samples and 56 PBMC samples. Broader findings and caveats from the paper: Ubiquitous expanded tumor TCRs showed up in blood more often at tumor resection than at routine follow-up. Additional single-cell paired TCR alpha and beta sequencing was considered necessary to confirm, at a functional level, the hypothesis that regional TCRs recognize regional mutations.

The time point label of this sample denotes: sample taken at primary tumor resection. TCR sequencing used whole RNA extracted from tumor and nontumor lung tissue, or from cryopreserved PBMC samples, without cell sorting. Donors were some 78 patients with early-stage, untreated non-small cell lung cancer from the lung TRACERx cohort. Patients were selected for TCR sequencing only if sufficient RNA was available from at least two tumor regions. CDR1 LNHDA and CDR2 SQIVND were looked up in the germline V gene (reference sequence). Trimming at the junction amounts to 6 bases on V and 0 bases on J, and the germline ends lie 13 bases apart. There are 15 amino acids in the CDR3, from cysteine to phenylalanine inclusive. The kept DNA is CDR3 alone, 45 bases in frame from the first base. Library preparation used 5' RACE. Sequencing instrument: NextSeq 500. The TCR library protocol attached a unique molecular identifier to each TCR cDNA molecule to allow correction of PCR and sequencing errors. The source study handled its data this way. TCR identification, UMI-based error correction and CDR3 extraction were performed with Decombinator tools. TCRs above a frequency of 2 per 1,000, corresponding to the top 1% of the tumor frequency distribution, were defined as expanded. Renyi diversity was calculated using the R vegan package after each repertoire was subsampled 100 times to 5,000 TCRs. CDR3 similarity networks were constructed using string-kernel similarity of amino acid triplets, with links drawn between CDR3s whose pairwise similarity was above 0.82. In-frame beta chains were kept once TCRdb had trimmed the public reads at Q25 with fastp and called clones with MiXCR. Entries are consolidated by CDR3 protein sequence, retaining the most common genes and DNA. The V and J calls were not made by the authors but by TCRdb's processing. Within this sample are about 85,000 distinct CDR3 sequences, with 15% to 25% of them counted one time only. The leading ten clones occupy roughly 6.2% of the sample.

In this sample, this clonotype turned up a few times. Its antigen remains undetermined. No per-base quality is available; no much larger clone lies one base away. The receptor was isolated from a male donor with early-stage non-small cell lung cancer. The chain links TRBV19 with TRBJ2-3; a weak D assignment points to TRBD1 (6 bases agree). The specimen was PBMCs, collected at surgery. The DNA is TGTGCCAGTAGCCACAGGGATACTAGCACAGATACGCAGTATTTT. This yields the protein CASSHRDTSTDTQYF.